The 27 T cell receptor beta chains below were found in one sample sequenced in a study of T cells after posttransplantation cyclophosphamide. Busulfan-fludarabine conditioning, marrow transplant, and cyclophosphamide on days +3 and +4 were administered. The assay was immunoSEQ multiplex PCR, and TCRdb's table has in-frame clones only and misses some. Among fewer than 20,000 clones listed, 70% to 85% were seen once. The sequences come from PBMCs, collected after an allogeneic stem cell transplant with post-transplant cyclophosphamide. These receptors were obtained from a male patient in his thirties who received an allogeneic stem cell transplant from a related donor, was CMV-positive, and had acute GVHD only. Certain T cells may be donor cells from the graft.

The V gene is TRBV5-1, the J gene TRBJ2-7, with D perhaps matching TRBD2 (5 bases). With 3 bases removed from V and 4 bases from J, the gap between germline ends came to 11 bases. The CDR3 spans 13 residues. In germline, CDR1 is SGHRS, CDR2 YFSETQ. The CDR3 loop is CASSYSGGYEQYF. The DNA for the CDR3 is TGCGCCAGCAGCTACTCGGGCGGGTACGAGCAGTACTTC.

This clone was picked up one time. The chain employs TRBV19 and TRBJ1-2; 8 bases are shared with TRBD1. Trimming took 5 bases from V and 4 from J; bases not matched to a gene: 9. Per germline, CDR1 LNHDA and CDR2 SQIVND (reference sequence). The CDR3 is made up of 15 amino acids. The CDR3 sequence: CASSDGDRTVYGYTF. The CDR3 coding sequence is TGTGCCAGTAGTGACGGGGACAGGACTGTCTATGGCTACACCTTC.

CDR3 sequence: CASSGEGTPSTDTQYF. The DNA of the CDR3 is TGTGCCAGTAGTGGAGAGGGAACGCCGAGCACAGATACGCAGTATTTT. The chain recombines TRBV19 with TRBJ2-3, with a weak D call TRBD2 (5 bases). The length of the CDR3 is 16 residues. V gave up 5 bases and J gave up 0 bases, with 15 bases separating them. Germline V gene data show CDR1 as LNHDA and CDR2 as SQIVND (reference sequence). The whole variable domain, filled in from reference TRBV19 and TRBJ2-3, reads DGGITQSPKYLFRKEGQNVTLSCEQNLNHDAMYWYRQDPGQGLRLIYYSQIVNDFQKGDIAEGYSVSREKKESFPLTVTSAQKNPTAFYLCASSGEGTPSTDTQYFGPGTRLTVL.

This sequence joins TRBV7-9 and TRBJ2-5; 7 nucleotides match TRBD1. The DNA end lines up better with TRBJ2-7; the J call may be wrong. The CDR3 is made up of 16 amino acids. The germline gives CDR1 SEHNR, CDR2 FQNEAQ (reference sequence). CDR3 sequence: CASSLRTGVYSYEQYF. CDR3 nucleotides: TGTGCCAGCAGCCTCAGAACAGGGGTGTACTCCTACGAGCAGTACTTC.

This chain connects TRBV4-3 to TRBJ1-1, with a possible D match to TRBD1 (6 bases). Trimming shortened V by 3 bases and J by 3 bases, and 23 bases separated the two germline ends. Germline lookup yields CDR1 LGHNA and CDR2 YSLEER. The CDR3 consists of 18 residues. In nucleotides, the CDR3 is TGCGCCAGCAGCCAGGGTGTCCCCGGACAGTTAACCGACACTGAAGCTTTCTTT. It codes for CASSQGVPGQLTDTEAFF.

The table lists this clone with a few counts. The chain combines TRBV7-2 with TRBJ2-5; 9 nucleotides align to TRBD2. V lost 2 bases to trimming and J lost 2 bases; unmatched junction nucleotides: 3. The germline V gene has CDR1 SGHTA and CDR2 FQGNSA. This CDR3 has 15 amino acids. CDR3 sequence (DNA): TGTGCCAGCAGCTTACTAGCGGGAACACAAGAGACCCAGTACTTC. Amino acid sequence: CASSLLAGTQETQYF.

This chain uses TRBV19 with TRBJ2-7; 7 nucleotides align to TRBD2. This CDR3 has 17 amino acids. The J segment lost 0 bases and the V segment lost 10 bases, leaving 18 bases of the junction unmatched. Germline V lookup: CDR1 LNHDA, CDR2 SQIVND (reference sequence). The CDR3 is CATARGNVYGSSYEQYF. CDR3 bases: TGTGCCACTGCGCGGGGGAATGTTTATGGAAGCTCCTACGAGCAGTACTTC.

There are a few counts of this clone. This chain links TRBV5-5 with TRBJ2-1; 11 bases are shared with TRBD2. In germline, CDR1 is SGHKS, CDR2 YYEKEE (reference sequence). The junction had 1 base not matched to a gene; V was cut back by 2 bases and J by 3 bases. This CDR3 is built from 15 residues. In DNA, the CDR3 is TGTGCCAGCAGCTTTACTAGCGGGAGCTACAATGAGCAGTTCTTC. The encoded protein is CASSFTSGSYNEQFF.

This chain links TRBV15 with TRBJ2-3; D possibly corresponds to TRBD2 (5 bases). With 4 bases removed from V and 2 bases from J, the gap between germline ends came to 10 bases. Per germline, CDR1 LNHNV and CDR2 YYDKDF (reference sequence). The CDR3 length is 14 residues. The CDR3 nucleotides are TGTGCCACCAGCAAAGGGAGCAACACAGATACGCAGTATTTT. This gives the protein CATSKGSNTDTQYF.

This clone was recorded once. This rearrangement joins TRBV11-3 to TRBJ1-6; D unresolved. Germline values: CDR1 SGHNT, CDR2 YENEEA. V dropped 0 bases and J dropped 7 bases, with 10 bases sitting between them. This CDR3 contains 15 residues. The CDR3 region is CASSLESSENSPLHF. DNA of the CDR3: TGTGCCAGCAGCTTAGAGAGCTCGGAGAATTCACCCCTCCACTTT.

The CDR3 DNA reads TGTGCCAGCAGCTTGGATAGAGGCCCAGAGACCCAGTACTTC. Its translation is CASSLDRGPETQYF. This chain joins TRBV4-2 and TRBJ2-5; D unresolved. The germline gives CDR1 LGHNA, CDR2 YNFKEQ. Trimming took 5 bases from V and 4 from J, leaving 14 bases between them. The CDR3 runs to 14 residues.

V is TRBV18 and J is TRBJ1-1; TRBD1 might be the D (5 bases). CDR3 length: 14 residues. The germline CDR1 and CDR2 sequences are KGHSH and LQKENI. V was pared by 3 bases and J by 11 bases, with 19 bases between. This CDR3 is CASSPPIGGGTAFF. The CDR3 DNA sequence: TGTGCCAGCTCACCCCCCATCGGGGGGGGAACGGCTTTCTTT. The whole variable domain, filled in from reference TRBV18 and TRBJ1-1, reads NAGVMQNPRHLVRRRGQEARLRCSPMKGHSHVYWYRQLPEEGLKFMVYLQKENIIDESGMPKERFSAEFPKEGPSILRIQQVVRGDSAAYFCASSPPIGGGTAFFGQGTRLTVV.

V gene TRBV4-3 combines with J gene TRBJ2-1; D is uncertain. Germline V gene data show CDR1 as LGHNA and CDR2 as YSLEER. The CDR3 totals 13 residues. V dropped 0 bases and J dropped 7 bases, with 7 bases sitting between them. This CDR3 reads CASSQDSGNEQFF. In nucleotides, the CDR3 is TGCGCCAGCAGCCAAGATTCCGGGAATGAGCAGTTCTTC.

The CDR3 nucleotides read TGTGCCAGCAGCTTCGGGAGCCGAGGAGCGGAGACCCAGTACTTC. It encodes CASSFGSRGAETQYF. The chain has TRBV5-8 and TRBJ2-5; TRBD2 might be the D (6 bases). The germline gives CDR1 SGHTS, CDR2 YDEGEE. This CDR3 region has 15 residues. Trimming pared 2 bases from V and 5 bases from J, leaving 16 bases between.

This sequence joins TRBV11-2 and TRBJ1-4; D gene unclear. Between the trimmed V and J ends, which lost 4 bases and 8 bases, there was a span of 11 bases. The CDR3 is 13 amino acids. Germline CDR1 and CDR2: SGHAT and FQNNGV. The CDR3 region is CASSSGYGEKLFF. The CDR3 bases are TGTGCCAGCAGCTCGGGGTACGGCGAAAAACTGTTTTTT.

This clone was detected only a few times. This chain connects TRBV7-2 to TRBJ1-1; TRBD1 is a possible D gene (6 bases). This CDR3 is built from 14 residues. V lost 5 bases and J lost 3, with 13 bases in between. The germline gives CDR1 SGHTA, CDR2 FQGNSA. The chain's CDR3 is CASSRRGLDTEAFF. CDR3 bases: TGTGCCAGCAGCCGCAGGGGTCTGGACACTGAAGCTTTCTTT.

This chain connects TRBV28 to TRBJ2-7; 7 bases align to TRBD2. The CDR3 sequence is 17 residues long. V was clipped by 3 bases and J by 0 bases; unmatched bases: 11. Germline-derived CDR1 and CDR2 are MDHEN and SYDVKM. The CDR3 spells CASSFRWSSGGSYEQYF. The CDR3 coding sequence is TGTGCCAGCAGTTTTCGGTGGTCGTCGGGAGGCTCCTACGAGCAGTACTTC.

The V gene is TRBV30, the J gene TRBJ2-1; 8 bases fit TRBD2. V was pared by 5 bases and J by 5 bases, with 11 bases of the junction left unmatched. Germline CDR1 is GTSNPN and CDR2 is SVGIG (reference sequence). The CDR3 length is 15 residues. The CDR3: CAWGRTGTRNNEQFF. In DNA form, the CDR3 reads TGTGCCTGGGGTCGGACCGGGACTAGGAACAATGAGCAGTTCTTC. Together with reference TRBV30 and TRBJ2-1, the CDR3 gives the full variable domain: SQTIHQWPATLVQPVGSPLSLECTVEGTSNPNLYWYRQAAGRGLQLLFYSVGIGQISSEVPQNLSASRPQDRQFILSSKKLLLSDSGFYLCAWGRTGTRNNEQFFGPGTRLTVL.

This sequence joins TRBV10-3 and TRBJ1-6; 7 bases match TRBD1. The trim removed 2 bases at V and 5 bases at J, leaving 0 bases unmatched. The CDR3 runs to 14 residues. Germline V gives CDR1 ENHRY, CDR2 SYGVKD. CDR3 sequence (DNA): TGTGCCATCAGTGAGGGGACAGATAATTCACCCCTCCACTTT. Translated: CAISEGTDNSPLHF.

V is TRBV6-5 and J is TRBJ2-3; D remains unclear. Per the germline V gene, CDR1 is MNHEY and CDR2 is SVGAGI. The CDR3 extends over 14 amino acids. Trimming removed 4 bases at V and 0 bases at J, with 8 bases between. CDR3 coding DNA: TGTGCCAGCAGTTTTCAGAGGAGCACAGATACGCAGTATTTT. This translates into CASSFQRSTDTQYF.

The chain joins TRBV9 to TRBJ2-1; D might be TRBD1 (5 bases). Germline V lookup: CDR1 SGDLS, CDR2 YYNGEE. The CDR3 sequence is 12 residues long. With 2 bases removed from V and 6 bases from J, the gap between germline ends came to 6 bases. The CDR3 is CASSVQGNEQFF. In DNA form, the CDR3 reads TGTGCCAGCAGCGTGCAGGGCAATGAGCAGTTCTTC.

This clone came up a few times. V is TRBV4-1 and J is TRBJ1-6; D unresolved. Per the germline V gene, CDR1 is MGHRA and CDR2 is YSYEKL. V was pared by 1 base and J by 2 bases, with 9 bases between. The CDR3 runs to 16 residues. CDR3 DNA sequence: TGCGCCAGCAGCCAAGGTCACAGTCCCTATAATTCACCCCTCCACTTT. Its protein is CASSQGHSPYNSPLHF.

The chain links TRBV12-5 to TRBJ2-3; the match to TRBD2 covers 7 bases. J gave up 2 bases and V 1 base, and 12 bases lay outside the gene matches. The CDR3 sequence is 18 residues long. Germline lookup yields CDR1 LGHNT and CDR2 FRNRAP. DNA of the CDR3: TGTGCTAGTGGTTTGGGGCCTCTAGGCGGGGGATCCACAGATACGCAGTATTTT. Its translation is CASGLGPLGGGSTDTQYF. Using reference TRBV12-5 and TRBJ2-3 for the parts outside the CDR3, the full variable domain is DARVTQTPRHKVTEMGQEVTMRCQPILGHNTVFWYRQTMMQGLELLAYFRNRAPLDDSGMPKDRFSAEMPDATLATLKIQPSEPRDSAVYFCASGLGPLGGGSTDTQYFGPGTRLTVL.

The rearrangement uses TRBV9 and TRBJ1-2; 7 bases match TRBD1. CDR3 length: 15 amino acids. V lost 4 bases to trimming and J lost 4 bases; unmatched junction nucleotides: 10. Per the germline V gene, CDR1 is SGDLS and CDR2 is YYNGEE. CDR3 bases: TGTGCCAGCAGCCTGGGACAGTCCGCTGCCTATGGCTACACCTTC. This codes for CASSLGQSAAYGYTF.

This clone was recorded a few times. The V and J genes are TRBV6-5 and TRBJ1-2, with D uncertain. The germline V and J ends were trimmed by 6 bases and 2 bases, with 7 bases remaining between them. CDR3 length equals 12 residues. Germline V gene sequence: CDR1 MNHEY, CDR2 SVGAGI. Here the CDR3 DNA reads TGTGCCAGCAGCTCCTTCAACTATGGCTACACCTTC. This translates into CASSSFNYGYTF.

The rearrangement uses TRBV5-4 and TRBJ1-2, with TRBD1 matching 7 bases. V dropped 2 bases and J dropped 7; count of bases not matched to a gene: 14. CDR1 SGHNT and CDR2 YYREEE come from the germline V gene (reference sequence). The CDR3 runs to 16 residues. The CDR3 spells CASSLGPGGTVAGYTF. CDR3 nucleotide sequence: TGTGCCAGCAGCTTAGGCCCAGGGGGGACTGTGGCTGGCTACACCTTC.

This rearrangement joins TRBV6-5 to TRBJ1-5; D possibly corresponds to TRBD1 (6 bases). Germline values: CDR1 MNHEY, CDR2 SVGAGI. The V and J ends lost 0 bases and 7 bases respectively, with 7 bases between them. CDR3 length: 13 residues. CDR3 bases: TGTGCCAGCAGTTACTCGGACAGCCAGCCCCAGCATTTT. Amino acid sequence: CASSYSDSQPQHF.